This note documents a single TCR beta chain sequence. Its matching antigen is unknown. The sample is drawn from a study of post-analysis software for immune sequencing data. Turning to the study itself: Patients had relapsing-remitting, secondary progressive or progressive-relapsing multiple sclerosis; some lacked subtype.

Study outcomes and limitations: Four or five TRBV segments were more frequent in patients than controls; TRBV5-6, TRBV5-1 and TRBV20-1 belonged to this group. Multiple sclerosis patients had significantly lower normalized Chao1 diversity than controls. Samples sharing a preparation batch grouped tightly together when assessed by F measure.

Trimming took 1 base from V and 7 from J; bases not matched to a gene: 14. Germline V lookup: CDR1 MGHRA, CDR2 YSYEKL. CDR3 length: 18 residues. Prepared libraries of TCR beta cDNA carried unique molecular identifiers. When about 0.9 to 10 million T cells were used, they gave approximately 450,000 cDNA molecules. TCRdb passed the PCR reads through MiXCR, listing each CDR3 protein once. Of 500,000 to 600,000 distinct CDR3 sequences listed, 44% are singletons. The sequenced sample consisted of blood. The chain links TRBV4-1 to TRBJ2-1; 9 positions agree with TRBD2. The clonotype was recovered from a girl aged 10-17 years with multiple sclerosis. CDR3 sequence: CASSQGAGSGSRWNEQFF. The CDR3 coding sequence is TGCGCCAGCAGCCAAGGGGCGGGTAGCGGGAGTAGGTGGAATGAGCAGTTCTTC.